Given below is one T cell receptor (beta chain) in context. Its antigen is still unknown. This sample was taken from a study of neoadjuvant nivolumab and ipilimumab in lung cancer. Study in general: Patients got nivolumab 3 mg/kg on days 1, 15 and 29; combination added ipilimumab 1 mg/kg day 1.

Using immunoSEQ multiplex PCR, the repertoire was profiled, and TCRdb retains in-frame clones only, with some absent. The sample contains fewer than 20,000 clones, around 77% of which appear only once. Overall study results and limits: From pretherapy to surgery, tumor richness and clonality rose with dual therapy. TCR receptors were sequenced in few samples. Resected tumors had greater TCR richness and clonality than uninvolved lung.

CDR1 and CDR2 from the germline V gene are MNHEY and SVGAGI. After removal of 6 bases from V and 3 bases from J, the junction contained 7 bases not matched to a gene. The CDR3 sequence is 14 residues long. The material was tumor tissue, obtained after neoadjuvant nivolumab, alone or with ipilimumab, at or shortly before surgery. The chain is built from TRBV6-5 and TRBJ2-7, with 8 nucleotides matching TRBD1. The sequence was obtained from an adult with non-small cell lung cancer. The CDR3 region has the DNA TGTGCCAGCAGCCACCGGACAGGGCACTACGAGCAGTACTTC. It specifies CASSHRTGHYEQYF.